This T cell receptor (beta chain) originates from a study of T cells expressing NK-cell markers. About the study: Sequencing covered eight donors, seven HCMV-seropositive and one seronegative. Study outcomes and limitations: Several donors showed these clonotypes also leading the CD3+CD56-NKG2C+ fraction.

CDR1 and CDR2 (germline): LNHNV, YYDKDF (reference sequence). The length of the CDR3 is 18 residues. TCRdb reanalyzed the 5' RACE reads and collapses them to one entry per CDR3 protein, without DNA. The record lists about 430,000 distinct CDR3 sequences, of which the ten most abundant hold almost 1.5%. Worth noting for this clonotype: Its specificity is not known.

V gene TRBV15 combines with J gene TRBJ2-5. Sequencing was done on a sample of blood T cells: a sorted CD56 or NKG2C T cell subset, CD4+ or CD8+ T cells, or bulk PBMC T cells (not recorded which). This receptor was taken from a woman in her fifties or sixties in good health. Here the CDR3 reads CATSRDKINALLEETQYF.